This TCR beta chain was profiled in a study of blood T cell repertoires in COVID-19. The data were produced by immunoSEQ multiplex PCR, yet TCRdb's version contains in-frame clones alone and is incomplete. The sample holds 49,000 or so clones, around nine tenths seen once. The CDR3 consists of 16 residues. CDR1 MGHRA and CDR2 YSYEKL come from the germline V gene. V lost 5 bases and J lost 5; bases outside the gene matches: 8. Sequencing was done on a sample of peripheral blood. The receptor was isolated from a man between 50 and 59 years old with active COVID-19. The rearrangement joins TRBV4-1 to TRBJ1-4, with 10 bases lining up with TRBD1. The CDR3 sequence: CASSIRQGALNEKLFF. Here the CDR3 DNA reads TGCGCCAGCAGCATACGACAGGGGGCCTTGAATGAAAAACTGTTTTTT.